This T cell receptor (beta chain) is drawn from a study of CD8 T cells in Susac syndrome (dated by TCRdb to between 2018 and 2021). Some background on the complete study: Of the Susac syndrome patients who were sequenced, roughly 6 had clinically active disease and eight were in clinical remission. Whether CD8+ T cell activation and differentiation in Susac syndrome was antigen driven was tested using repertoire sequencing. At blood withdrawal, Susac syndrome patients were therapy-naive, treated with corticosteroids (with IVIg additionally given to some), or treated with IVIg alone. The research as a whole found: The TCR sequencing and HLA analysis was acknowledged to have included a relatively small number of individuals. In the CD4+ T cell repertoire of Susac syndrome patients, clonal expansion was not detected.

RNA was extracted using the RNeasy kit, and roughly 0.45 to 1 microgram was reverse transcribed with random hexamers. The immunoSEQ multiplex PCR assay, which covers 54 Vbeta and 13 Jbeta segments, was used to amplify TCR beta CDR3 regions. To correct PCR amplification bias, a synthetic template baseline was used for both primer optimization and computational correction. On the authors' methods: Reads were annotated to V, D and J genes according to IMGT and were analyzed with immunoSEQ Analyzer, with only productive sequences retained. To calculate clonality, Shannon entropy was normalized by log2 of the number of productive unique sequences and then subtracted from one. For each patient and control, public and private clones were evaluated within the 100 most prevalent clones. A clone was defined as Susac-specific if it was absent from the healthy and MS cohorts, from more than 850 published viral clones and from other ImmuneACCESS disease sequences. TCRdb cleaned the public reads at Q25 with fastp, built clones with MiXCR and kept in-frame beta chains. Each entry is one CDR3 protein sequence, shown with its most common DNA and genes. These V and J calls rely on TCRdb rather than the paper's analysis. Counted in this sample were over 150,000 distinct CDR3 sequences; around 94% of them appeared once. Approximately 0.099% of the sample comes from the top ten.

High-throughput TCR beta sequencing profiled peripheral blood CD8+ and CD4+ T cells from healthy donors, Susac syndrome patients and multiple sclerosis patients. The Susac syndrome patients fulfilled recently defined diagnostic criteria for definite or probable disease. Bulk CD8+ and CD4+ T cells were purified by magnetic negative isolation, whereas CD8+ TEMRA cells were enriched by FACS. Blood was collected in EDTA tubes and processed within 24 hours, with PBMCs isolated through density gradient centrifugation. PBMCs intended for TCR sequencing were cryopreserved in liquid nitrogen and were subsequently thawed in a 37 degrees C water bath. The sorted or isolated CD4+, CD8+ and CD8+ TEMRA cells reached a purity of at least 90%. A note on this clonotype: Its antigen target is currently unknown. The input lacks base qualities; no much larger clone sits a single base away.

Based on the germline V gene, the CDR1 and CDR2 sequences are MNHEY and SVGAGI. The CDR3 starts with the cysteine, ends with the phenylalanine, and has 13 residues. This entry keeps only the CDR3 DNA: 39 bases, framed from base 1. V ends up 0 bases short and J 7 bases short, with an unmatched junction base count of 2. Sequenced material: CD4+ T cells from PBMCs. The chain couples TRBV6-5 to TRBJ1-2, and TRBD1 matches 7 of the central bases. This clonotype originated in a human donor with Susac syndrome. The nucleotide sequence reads TGTGCCAGCAGTTACTCAGGGGGCACTGGCTACACCTTC. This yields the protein CASSYSGGTGYTF.